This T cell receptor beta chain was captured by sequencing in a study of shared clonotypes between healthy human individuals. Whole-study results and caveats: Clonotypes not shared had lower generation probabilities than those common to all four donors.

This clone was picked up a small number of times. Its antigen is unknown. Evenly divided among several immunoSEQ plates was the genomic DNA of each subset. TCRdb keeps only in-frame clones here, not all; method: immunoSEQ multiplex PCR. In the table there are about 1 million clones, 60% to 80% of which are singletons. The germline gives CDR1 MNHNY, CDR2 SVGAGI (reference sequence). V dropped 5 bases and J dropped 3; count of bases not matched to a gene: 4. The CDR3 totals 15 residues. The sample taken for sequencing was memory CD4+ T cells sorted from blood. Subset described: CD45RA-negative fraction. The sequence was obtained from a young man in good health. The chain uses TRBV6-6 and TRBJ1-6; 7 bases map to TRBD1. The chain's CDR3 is CASSRDSIYNSPLHF. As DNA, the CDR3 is TGTGCCAGCAGTCGGGACAGCATCTATAATTCACCCCTCCACTTT.